This TCR beta chain appears in the sequencing data of a study of shared clonotypes between healthy human individuals. Only CD45RO-negative cells positively selected for CCR7 counted as naive CD8 cells, so terminally differentiated effector memory CD45RA+ cells were excluded. Data came from immunoSEQ multiplex PCR; TCRdb stores just in-frame clones and leaves some out. The table lists around 2,000,000 clones, approximately 94% of them singletons. The source is a man in his late teens or twenties in good health. The sample was naive CD8+ T cells sorted from blood.

CDR3 amino acids: CASTRNPDSNQPQHF. In nucleotides, the CDR3 is TGTGCCAGCACCAGAAACCCGGACAGCAATCAGCCCCAGCATTTT. The chain links TRBV21-1 to TRBJ1-5. TRBV21-1 represents a pseudogene. The CDR3 covers 15 residues.